The 23 T cell receptor beta chains reported below all come from one sample, sequenced in a study of regulatory and conventional T cells in RAG deficiency. Blood CD4+ CD25-high CD127-low regulatory T cells supplied the genomic DNA template. Sequencing was performed with immunoSEQ multiplex PCR; in TCRdb, only in-frame clones are kept and a portion is missing. The data contain about 28,000 clones, 75% to 95% of them seen just once; the ten biggest clones take up around 0.82%. This sample also appeared in a second study, on regulatory T cells. As that study records: The PCR used 52 TRBV and 13 TRBJ primers.

Sequencing was done on a sample of Tregs sorted from blood. The receptors were gathered from a human donor in good health.

J is TRBJ2-7 and V is TRBV6-5; 8 bases match TRBD1. The length of the CDR3 is 15 residues. V dropped 0 bases and J dropped 2; count of bases not matched to a gene: 3. CDR1 and CDR2 from the germline V gene are MNHEY and SVGAGI. CDR3 region: CASSYSWDRPYEQYF. CDR3 nucleotide sequence: TGTGCCAGCAGTTACTCATGGGACAGGCCCTACGAGCAGTACTTC.

The gene calls are TRBV5-6 and TRBJ2-5; D may be TRBD1 (6 bases). V lost 4 bases and J lost 5, with 15 bases in between. The CDR3 length is 14 residues. Germline CDR1 reads SGHDT; CDR2 reads YYEEEE. The CDR3, as DNA: TGTGCCAGCAGCGGAACCGGGACAAGGGAGACCCAGTACTTC. Amino acid sequence: CASSGTGTRETQYF.

The V gene is TRBV19, the J gene TRBJ1-5, with D uncertain. This CDR3 comprises 16 residues. Trimming stripped 2 bases from V and 4 bases from J, with 15 bases between. The germline V gene encodes CDR1 LNHDA and CDR2 SQIVND (reference sequence). The CDR3 bases are TGTGCCAGTAGTATAAATTCGGCCAGAAGGAATCAGCCCCAGCATTTT. It translates to CASSINSARRNQPQHF. Full variable domain (remainder filled in from reference TRBV19 and TRBJ1-5): DGGITQSPKYLFRKEGQNVTLSCEQNLNHDAMYWYRQDPGQGLRLIYYSQIVNDFQKGDIAEGYSVSREKKESFPLTVTSAQKNPTAFYLCASSINSARRNQPQHFGDGTRLSIL.

The rearrangement links TRBV6-6 to TRBJ2-2, with 7 nucleotides matching TRBD2. Germline CDR1 reads MNHNY; CDR2 reads SVGAGI (reference sequence). The CDR3 loop spans 15 amino acids. The V and J ends lost 5 bases and 5 bases, in that order; junction bases with no gene match: 8. The DNA for the CDR3 is TGTGCCAGCAGTCACGGGGGGTTTGGGACCGGGGAGCTGTTTTTT. This encodes CASSHGGFGTGELFF.

This chain links TRBV5-1 with TRBJ2-7, with TRBD1 as a possible D gene (6 bases). V lost 0 bases, J lost 1 base, and 8 bases lay in between. Germline values: CDR1 SGHRS, CDR2 YFSETQ. This CDR3 contains 14 residues. CDR3 bases: TGCGCCAGCAGCTTGGGCAGGGGTTCCTACGAGCAGTACTTC. Translated, it gives CASSLGRGSYEQYF.

V and J are TRBV28 and TRBJ1-2, with D unresolved. Germline V gene sequence: CDR1 MDHEN, CDR2 SYDVKM. This CDR3 is built from 17 residues. Trimming cost V 6 bases and J 8 bases, with 28 bases left between them. The CDR3 loop reads CASSENRMFRNSGGYTF. The DNA of the CDR3 is TGTGCCAGCAGCGAAAACCGGATGTTTCGGAACTCCGGGGGCTACACCTTC.

The CDR3 DNA reads TGCAGTGCTCGTCAGGACACTGAAGCTTTCTTT. It translates to CSARQDTEAFF. V and J are TRBV20-1 and TRBJ1-1; D ambiguous. Trimming took 5 bases from V and 3 from J, leaving 7 bases between them. Looked up from germline, CDR1 is DFQATT and CDR2 is SNEGSKA (reference sequence). This CDR3 is built from 11 residues.

The gene calls are TRBV7-3 and TRBJ2-3; 9 nucleotides agree with TRBD2. V was pared by 3 bases and J by 5 bases, with 9 bases of the junction left unmatched. CDR1 and CDR2 from the germline V gene are SGHTA and FQGTGA. This CDR3 contains 16 residues. CDR3 in DNA: TGTGCCAGCAGCTTGTTGGCCAGCGGGGGGAAAGATACGCAGTATTTT. It yields the protein CASSLLASGGKDTQYF.

This clone was counted only a few times. This rearrangement joins TRBV2 to TRBJ1-5; D is ambiguous. Trimming pared 3 bases from V and 0 bases from J, leaving 12 bases between. In germline, CDR1 is SNHLY, CDR2 FYNNEI. The CDR3 sequence is 16 residues long. CDR3: CASSEYGISSNQPQHF. CDR3 coding DNA: TGTGCCAGCAGTGAGTACGGCATCAGTAGCAATCAGCCCCAGCATTTT.

The rearrangement uses TRBV7-9 and TRBJ2-6; no clear D gene. The CDR3 length is 13 residues. The germline CDR1 and CDR2 sequences are SEHNR and FQNEAQ (reference sequence). The ends were cut back, 0 bases at V and 4 bases at J, with 1 base in the middle. This CDR3 is CASSLAGANVLTF. CDR3 nucleotides: TGTGCCAGCAGCTTAGCCGGGGCCAACGTCCTGACTTTC.

The rearrangement links TRBV5-6 to TRBJ1-5; D call uncertain. This CDR3 is built from 16 residues. Between the trimmed V and J ends, which lost 3 bases and 0 bases, there was a span of 13 bases. CDR1 and CDR2 (germline): SGHDT, YYEEEE. In nucleotides, the CDR3 is TGTGCCAGCAGCTCTGGCATGTCAGGTAGCAATCAGCCCCAGCATTTT. Translating it yields CASSSGMSGSNQPQHF. Combining the CDR3 with reference TRBV5-6 and TRBJ1-5 gives the whole variable domain DAGVTQSPTHLIKTRGQQVTLRCSPKSGHDTVSWYQQALGQGPQFIFQYYEEEERQRGNFPDRFSGHQFPNYSSELNVNALLLGDSALYLCASSSGMSGSNQPQHFGDGTRLSIL.

This chain joins TRBV7-3 and TRBJ2-1, with D hard to call. Germline V gene data show CDR1 as SGHTA and CDR2 as FQGTGA. The CDR3 sequence is 13 residues long. The V gene lost 5 bases and the J gene lost 7 bases, with 12 bases spanning the gap. In DNA, the CDR3 is TGTGCCAGCAGCCCCGATTTGAGTAATGAGCAGTTCTTC. Translating it yields CASSPDLSNEQFF.

The J gene is TRBJ1-1, the V gene TRBV10-2; D is uncertain. CDR3 length equals 13 residues. Germline V CDR1 and CDR2: WSHSY, SAAADI. V was pared by 5 bases and J by 6 bases, with 13 bases between. The CDR3 DNA reads TGCGCCAGCAGTATAGACGGAATTGCTGAAGCTTTCTTT. This encodes CASSIDGIAEAFF.

The count of this clone is one. The V gene is TRBV5-1, the J gene TRBJ2-3, with 10 bases aligning to TRBD2. The CDR3 sequence is 16 residues long. Germline CDR1 SGHRS, CDR2 YFSETQ. V shed 2 bases and J 0 bases; nucleotides not matched to a gene: 3. CDR3 amino acids: CASSLLAGSSTDTQYF. The CDR3 DNA reads as TGCGCCAGCAGCTTACTAGCGGGGTCTAGCACAGATACGCAGTATTTT.

This chain uses TRBV5-1 with TRBJ2-1, with a possible D match to TRBD2 (6 bases). Germline V CDR1 and CDR2: SGHRS, YFSETQ. The CDR3 loop spans 14 amino acids. Trimming cost V 0 bases and J 8 bases, with 12 bases left between them. This chain's CDR3 is CASSLGSWGDEQFF. The DNA for the CDR3 is TGCGCCAGCAGCTTGGGCAGTTGGGGGGATGAGCAGTTCTTC.

The J gene is TRBJ1-5, the V gene TRBV21-1. TRBV21-1 is an annotated pseudogene. The CDR3 totals 14 residues. The CDR3 DNA is TGTGCCAGCAGTAAAGGCAGAGGGATTCAGCCCCAGCATTTT. The encoded protein is CASSKGRGIQPQHF.

The chain recombines TRBV7-3 with TRBJ1-2; 10 positions match TRBD1. This CDR3 is built from 14 residues. V was clipped by 3 bases and J by 8 bases; unmatched bases: 6. The germline V gene has CDR1 SGHTA and CDR2 FQGTGA. CDR3 amino acids: CASSFSTGGAGYTF. As DNA, the CDR3 is TGTGCCAGCAGCTTCTCGACAGGGGGCGCCGGCTACACCTTC. Complete variable domain (other parts from reference TRBV7-3 and TRBJ1-2): GAGVSQTPSNKVTEKGKYVELRCDPISGHTALYWYRQSLGQGPEFLIYFQGTGAADDSGLPNDRFFAVRPEGSVSTLKIQRTERGDSAVYLCASSFSTGGAGYTFGSGTRLTVV.

The J gene is TRBJ1-3, the V gene TRBV5-1; no firm D call. The V end lost 0 bases, the J end lost 0 bases, and 7 bases lay between the germline ends. The germline gives CDR1 SGHRS, CDR2 YFSETQ. The CDR3 is 15 residues long. CDR3 sequence (DNA): TGCGCCAGCAGCTTGGATTTTCGCTCTGGAAACACCATATATTTT. Its translation is CASSLDFRSGNTIYF.

The chain has TRBV7-2 and TRBJ1-4; 8 nucleotides align to TRBD1. After removal of 5 bases from V and 3 bases from J, the junction contained 5 bases not matched to a gene. The germline CDR1 and CDR2 sequences are SGHTA and FQGNSA. CDR3 length equals 15 residues. CDR3 nucleotide sequence: TGTGCCAGCAGCGCAACAGGGGGTTCTAATGAAAAACTGTTTTTT. This codes for CASSATGGSNEKLFF.

The chain employs TRBV7-3 and TRBJ2-2, with D hard to call. Germline V gene lookup returns CDR1 SGHTA and CDR2 FQGTGA. V lost 2 bases and J lost 2, with 6 bases in between. The CDR3 is 14 amino acids. CDR3 residues: CASSLHSNTGELFF. The CDR3 region has the DNA TGTGCCAGCAGCTTACACTCAAACACCGGGGAGCTGTTTTTT. The variable domain in full, with the rest retrieved from reference TRBV7-3 and TRBJ2-2, is GAGVSQTPSNKVTEKGKYVELRCDPISGHTALYWYRQSLGQGPEFLIYFQGTGAADDSGLPNDRFFAVRPEGSVSTLKIQRTERGDSAVYLCASSLHSNTGELFFGEGSRLTVL.

The chain carries TRBV27 and TRBJ1-1; a weak D match, TRBD1 (6 bases). V was cut by 6 bases and J by 0 bases, with 11 bases left in between. The CDR3 is 14 amino acids. The germline CDR1 and CDR2 sequences are MNHEY and SMNVEV (reference sequence). The CDR3 reads CASRQGGMNTEAFF. The CDR3 region has the DNA TGTGCCAGCAGGCAAGGGGGAATGAACACTGAAGCTTTCTTT.

The rearrangement links TRBV6-5 to TRBJ2-1; 9 nucleotides line up with TRBD2. This CDR3 is built from 16 residues. V lost 2 bases and J lost 6; bases outside the gene matches: 8. Germline V gene sequence: CDR1 MNHEY, CDR2 SVGAGI. The CDR3 here is CASSYRASGGTNEQFF. As DNA, the CDR3 is TGTGCCAGCAGTTACCGCGCCAGCGGGGGGACCAATGAGCAGTTCTTC.

In DNA, the CDR3 is TGTGCCAGCAGCTTAGGTAGCGGCGTCTATGGCTACACCTTC. Amino acids: CASSLGSGVYGYTF. This chain links TRBV7-9 with TRBJ1-2; D remains ambiguous. Per the germline V gene, CDR1 is SEHNR and CDR2 is FQNEAQ (reference sequence). This CDR3 is 14 amino acids long. The V gene lost 1 base and the J gene lost 4 bases, with 10 bases spanning the gap.